The T cell receptor (beta chain) under discussion was sequenced for a study of control samples from healthy donors and cancer patients. The method was immunoSEQ multiplex PCR; TCRdb's version includes in-frame clones alone and lacks a portion of them. The top ten hold less than 8.5% of the sample, which has approximately 100,000 clones, approximately 90% seen once. Germline values: CDR1 SGHTA, CDR2 FQGNSA. V trimming: 1 base; J trimming: 9 bases; junction bases outside the gene matches: 2. This CDR3 is 13 amino acids long. A few counts support this clone. Sequencing was performed on blood. The sequence was obtained from a man between 25 and 39 years old in good health. The chain has TRBV7-2 and TRBJ1-5; 8 bases align to TRBD1. The CDR3 loop reads CASSLGQGRPQHF. The CDR3 region has the DNA TGTGCCAGCAGCTTAGGACAGGGGCGGCCCCAGCATTTT.